This record covers a single T cell receptor beta chain. Antigen: not known. The sample belongs to a study of cytomegalovirus exposure and HLA in healthy donors. Study-wide points: Immune exposure data for these donors was limited to CMV serostatus. A later analysis reportedly found fewer N-insertions in an Asian-associated ancestry cluster than the roughly 670-donor mean.

V was trimmed by 1 base and J by 4 bases, leaving 11 bases between them. This CDR3 is 15 amino acids long. Germline values: CDR1 SGHVS, CDR2 FQNEAQ. PCR primers comprised 60 Vbeta and 13 Jbeta primers. Repertoires were generated with immunoSEQ multiplex PCR, while TCRdb's copy carries only in-frame clones and drops some. The repertoire holds under 200,000 clones, with 75% to 80% as singletons. The source of this sequence is a man aged 50-59 years in good health and CMV-seropositive. The genes are TRBV7-8 and TRBJ1-5; D unclear. The sample consisted of PBMCs. Here the CDR3 reads CASSLVSPGNQPQHF. CDR3 DNA: TGTGCCAGCAGCTTAGTATCACCAGGAAATCAGCCCCAGCATTTT.